This record looks at one T cell receptor beta chain sequence and its context. The antigen this receptor binds is unknown. Base qualities were left out, and no much larger clone turns up one base away. The data derive from a study of Ad26.COV2.S vaccination and SARS-CoV-2 variants (dated by TCRdb to 2020 to 2022). Turning to the overall study: Vaccine-arm donors came from COV1001, a multicentre, randomized, double-blind, placebo-controlled phase I-IIa trial of Ad26.COV2.S in healthy adults. Ad26.COV2.S was administered intramuscularly at a dose of 5x10^10 or 1x10^11 viral particles, either as one shot or as two shots given 56 days apart. The specificity and breadth of SARS-CoV-2-reactive T cell receptors after Ad26.COV2.S vaccination were assessed by TCRbeta repertoire sequencing. The TCR-sequenced set comprised about 32 samples: approximately 19 Ad26.COV2.S vaccine recipients, 5 placebo recipients and 8 SARS-CoV-2 convalescent individuals. Participants in the trial were split at random into five groups of five each, receiving low-dose or high-dose Ad26.COV2.S once or twice, or else placebo on both occasions. Investigators remained blinded to trial group allocation during experiments and outcome assessment. Study-level results and caveats: Vaccine and placebo recipients had similar non-spike TCR breadth, a finding consistent with the vaccine containing only spike. Comparing responses between vaccine doses or regimens was not something the study was powered to do. Ad26.COV2.S recipients had higher spike-specific TCR breadth than placebo recipients (P = 0.0014). According to the authors, total T cell responses may have been underestimated by the TCR breadth and depth analyses. After vaccination, substantial breadth of spike-specific CD8+ and CD4+ T cell responses was reported.

The meaning of the sample's treatment or condition label: around 19 received Ad26.COV2.S at low or high dose, single or two shots; several received placebo; per-sample allocation not given. Repertoires of vaccine and placebo recipients were sequenced from samples collected on day 63 after the first injection. In Cohort 1b, 25 or so adults aged 18-55 years were enrolled at a single site in Boston, USA, between 29 July and 7 August 2020. Ad26.COV2.S consisted of a replication-incompetent adenovirus type 26 vector by which a prefusion-stabilized SARS-CoV-2 spike protein from the original Wuhan strain was expressed. The immunoSEQ Assay was used to sequence TCRbeta CDR3 regions. After extraction, genomic DNA underwent amplification by bias-controlled multiplex PCR, followed by high-throughput sequencing. The original pipeline was this. Collapsing and filtering of sequences were performed to quantify the absolute abundance of each unique TCRbeta CDR3 region. T cell fraction was estimated by normalization of TCRbeta template counts to usable DNA, with usable DNA being measured through amplification of reference genes present in all nucleated cells. Repertoire TCRs were annotated as SARS-CoV-2-specific when V gene, CDR3 amino acid sequence and J gene were exactly matched to a known reactive TCR set. The reference SARS-CoV-2 TCR set was derived from MIRA and filtered for enrichment in COVID-19-positive ImmuneCODE repertoires, a step that removed public or cross-reactive TCRs. Drawing on the MIRA antigens, annotated TCRs were analysed further at the level of specific ORF or position within ORF. Breadth was defined as annotated unique rearrangements over total unique productive rearrangements; depth was the summed frequency of those rearrangements. Group comparisons of TCR breadth used two-sided Wilcoxon rank-sum tests. What TCRdb holds here is the immuneACCESS table cut down to in-frame rearrangements. Part of the clones is not present; checked against another copy, under half of the missing clones reflect an unresolved V gene, and the others are unexplained. Clone size and the V and J calls come from that table; the DNA yielded D and trimming. In all, the sample holds roughly 510,000 clones, and 87% of those were seen once. The top ten clones comprise about 13% of the sample.

The CDR3 covers 13 residues, taking in both the cysteine and the phenylalanine. Here the CDR3 DNA is all that survives: 39 bases in frame from base 1. According to the germline V gene, CDR1 reads SQVTM and CDR2 reads ANQGSEA. V sheds 3 bases and J sheds 3 bases, leaving 8 bases between their ends. The rearrangement joined TRBV29-1 to TRBJ2-2; the D region possibly corresponds to TRBD1 (5 bases align). The sample consisted of peripheral blood, taken in a trial of Ad26.COV2.S vaccine versus placebo. The clonotype was recovered from a person aged 18 to 59 who received the Ad26.COV2.S COVID-19 vaccine or a placebo. The CDR3 amino acid sequence is: CSVDRGYTGELFF. The DNA is TGCAGCGTTGATAGGGGTTACACCGGGGAGCTGTTTTTT.